This T cell receptor (beta chain) was documented in a study of blood T cells in healthy people across ages. As to this clonotype: Its antigen is unknown.

Together with a sample-barcoded 5' primer, a J-beta primer mix was included in a second PCR lasting about 6 to 11 cycles. MiXCR was run by TCRdb on the 5' RACE reads, yielding one entry per CDR3 protein. Of 790,000 or so distinct CDR3 sequences listed, approximately 53% were seen once; the top ten hold 25% to 30%. Trimming took 6 bases from V and 8 from J; bases not matched to a gene: 12. The CDR3 loop spans 14 amino acids. Germline V lookup: CDR1 MDHEN, CDR2 SYDVKM. The study, taken as a whole, reports: Donors of long life had a larger count of naive CD4+ cells and greater diversity than aged donors.

There were healthy Caucasian individuals from Russia, aged roughly 6 to 100, serving as donors. The sequence was obtained from a man between 40 and 49 years old in good health. The genes are TRBV28 and TRBJ1-2; 7 nucleotides agree with TRBD1. Sequencing was done on a sample of blood. CDR3: CASRPTDRADGYTF. DNA for the CDR3: TGTGCCAGCAGACCCACTGACAGGGCGGACGGCTACACCTTC.